This T cell receptor (beta chain) was sequenced in a study of T cells in Graves' hyperthyroidism and ophthalmopathy. From germline, CDR1 is MNHNS and CDR2 SASEGT. This CDR3 has 14 residues. Trimming cost V 2 bases and J 0 bases, with 4 bases left between them. This clonotype was seen repeatedly, ten times or more. What it recognizes is unknown. Findings and limits, study-wide: Separation of ophthalmopathy from stable hyperthyroidism was achieved by a 13 V-J model.

The authors obtained PBMCs from 9 to 10 ml of fresh peripheral blood. Amplification of TCR beta CDR3 regions was performed using RNA transcripts as template. TCR CDR3 regions were first amplified by RT-PCR with HTBI primers. TCRdb reprocessed the multiplex PCR reads via MiXCR and lists one record per CDR3 protein. The data contain about 350,000 distinct CDR3 sequences, 15% to 20% of them singletons. The TCR comes from a woman aged 40-49 years with Graves' ophthalmopathy. The rearrangement joins TRBV6-1 to TRBJ2-2, with D hard to call. Sample: blood. CDR3 sequence reads: CASSELANTGELFF. DNA of the CDR3: TGTGCCAGCAGTGAACTTGCGAACACCGGGGAGCTGTTTTTT.